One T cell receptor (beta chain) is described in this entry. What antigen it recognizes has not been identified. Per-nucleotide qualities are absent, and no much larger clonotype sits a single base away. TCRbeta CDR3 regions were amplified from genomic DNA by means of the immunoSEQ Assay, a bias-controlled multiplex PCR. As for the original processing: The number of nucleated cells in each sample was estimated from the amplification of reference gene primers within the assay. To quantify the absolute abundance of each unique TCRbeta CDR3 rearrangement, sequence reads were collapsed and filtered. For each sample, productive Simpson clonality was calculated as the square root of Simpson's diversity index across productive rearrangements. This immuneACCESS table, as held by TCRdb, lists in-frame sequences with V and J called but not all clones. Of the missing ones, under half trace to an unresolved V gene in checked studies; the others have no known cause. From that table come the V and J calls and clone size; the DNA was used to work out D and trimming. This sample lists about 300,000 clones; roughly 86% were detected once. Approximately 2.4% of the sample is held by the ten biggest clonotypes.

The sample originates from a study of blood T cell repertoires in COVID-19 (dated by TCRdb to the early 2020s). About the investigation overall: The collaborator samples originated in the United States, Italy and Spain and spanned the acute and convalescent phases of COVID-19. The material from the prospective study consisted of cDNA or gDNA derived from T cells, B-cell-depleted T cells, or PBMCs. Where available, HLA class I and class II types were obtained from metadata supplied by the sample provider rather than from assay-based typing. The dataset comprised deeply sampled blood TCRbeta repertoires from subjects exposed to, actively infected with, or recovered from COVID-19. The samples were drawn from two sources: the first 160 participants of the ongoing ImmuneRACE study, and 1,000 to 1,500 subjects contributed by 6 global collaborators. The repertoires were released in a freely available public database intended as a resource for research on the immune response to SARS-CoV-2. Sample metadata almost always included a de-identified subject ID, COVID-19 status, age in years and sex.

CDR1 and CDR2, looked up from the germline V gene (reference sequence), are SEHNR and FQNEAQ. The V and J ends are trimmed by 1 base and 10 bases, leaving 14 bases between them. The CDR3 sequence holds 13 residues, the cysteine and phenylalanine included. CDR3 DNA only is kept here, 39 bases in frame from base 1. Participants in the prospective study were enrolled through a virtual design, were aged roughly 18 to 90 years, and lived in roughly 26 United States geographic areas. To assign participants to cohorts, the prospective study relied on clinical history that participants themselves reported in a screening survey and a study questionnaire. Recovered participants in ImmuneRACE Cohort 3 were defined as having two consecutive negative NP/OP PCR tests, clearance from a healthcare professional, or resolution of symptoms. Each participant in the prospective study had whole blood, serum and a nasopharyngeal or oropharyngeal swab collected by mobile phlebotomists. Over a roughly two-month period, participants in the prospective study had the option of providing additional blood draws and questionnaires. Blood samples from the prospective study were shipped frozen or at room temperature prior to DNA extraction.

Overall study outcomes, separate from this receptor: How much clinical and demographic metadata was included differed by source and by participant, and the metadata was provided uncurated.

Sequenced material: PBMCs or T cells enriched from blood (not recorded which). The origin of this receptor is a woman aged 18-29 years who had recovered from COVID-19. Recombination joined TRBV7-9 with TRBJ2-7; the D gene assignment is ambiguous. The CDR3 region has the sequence CASSLVVLGRQYF. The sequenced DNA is TGTGCCAGCAGCTTAGTCGTTTTGGGCAGACAGTACTTC.